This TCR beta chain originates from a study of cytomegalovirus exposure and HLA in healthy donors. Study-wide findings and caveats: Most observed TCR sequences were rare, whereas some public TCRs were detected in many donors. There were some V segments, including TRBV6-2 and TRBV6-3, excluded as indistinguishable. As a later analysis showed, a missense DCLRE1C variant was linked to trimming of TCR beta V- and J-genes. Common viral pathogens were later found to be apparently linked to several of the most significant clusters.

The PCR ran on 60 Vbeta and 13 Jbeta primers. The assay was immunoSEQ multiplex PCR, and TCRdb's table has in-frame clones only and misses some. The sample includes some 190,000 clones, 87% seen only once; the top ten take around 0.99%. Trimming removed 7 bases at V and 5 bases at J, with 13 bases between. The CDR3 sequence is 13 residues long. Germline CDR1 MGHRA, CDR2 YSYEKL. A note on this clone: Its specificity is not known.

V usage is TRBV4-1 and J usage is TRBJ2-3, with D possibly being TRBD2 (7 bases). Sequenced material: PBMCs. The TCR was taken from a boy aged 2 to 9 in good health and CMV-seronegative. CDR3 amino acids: CASNHREGDTQYF. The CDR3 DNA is TGCGCCAGCAATCACAGGGAGGGAGATACGCAGTATTTT.